This T cell receptor (beta chain) was profiled in a study of regulatory T cells in long-lasting Graves disease. Construction of the TCR beta libraries employed iRepertoire HTBI primers in conjunction with Arm-PCR of CDR3 regions. TCRdb reanalysed the multiplex PCR reads using MiXCR and keeps one entry per CDR3 protein. The sample lists under 450,000 distinct CDR3 sequences; about 20% were seen once. V lost 3 bases and J lost 0; bases outside the gene matches: 2. CDR1 is SNHLY, CDR2 FYNNEI, per germline. The CDR3 extends over 14 amino acids. Turning to this clonotype: A single base separates this from a much larger clone, so it may be a read error.

As for time point: persistent/refractory GD, antithyroid drugs over 5 years with positive TRAb. The TCR library was made from RNA extracted from PBMCs. The clonotype originates from a female donor with Graves disease. Source: peripheral blood mononuclear cells (PBMCs), taken when the disease was refractory, from a patient treated with antithyroid drugs. The rearrangement uses TRBV2 and TRBJ2-7; 7 nucleotides agree with TRBD2. The DNA of the CDR3 is TGTGCCAGCAGTGACCTAGCGGACTCCTACGAGCAGTACTTC. Its protein product is CASSDLADSYEQYF.